This section outlines one T cell receptor beta chain sequence together with its context. Its antigen is undetermined. The data are from a study of blood T cells in healthy people across ages. A second PCR, run for about 6 to 12 cycles, used a sample-barcoded 5' primer plus a J-beta primer mix. CDR3-containing paired-end reads numbering at least 2.5 million came from each sample. TCRdb ran MiXCR on the 5' RACE reads and lists one entry per CDR3 protein. This table holds hundreds of thousands of distinct CDR3 sequences, about 42% found once. The CDR3 is made up of 16 amino acids. V dropped 0 bases and J dropped 9 bases, with 18 bases sitting between them. Germline V gene data show CDR1 as MNHNS and CDR2 as SASEGT. Study-wide findings and caveats: With donor CMV status unknown, expanded clonotype changes were possibly confounded.

This sequence was found in a woman aged 55-70 years in good health. The sample comprised blood. The chain is built from TRBV6-1 and TRBJ1-5; possible D gene TRBD1, 5 bases. The chain's CDR3 is CASSEAASGILLPQHF. CDR3 coding DNA: TGTGCCAGCAGTGAAGCGGCGTCAGGGATATTATTGCCCCAGCATTTT.